The 11 T cell receptor beta chains reported below all come from one sample, sequenced in a study of T cell clonality in common variable immunodeficiency. Antigens for these TCRs are unknown. Study results and caveats: Fewer deletions and N-nucleotide insertions were reportedly seen in common variable immunodeficiency TCR beta sequences.

Clones were sequenced by immunoSEQ multiplex PCR, and TCRdb holds only the in-frame ones, with some missing. Found here are 25,000 or so clones, no singletons; the ten largest cover under 10%. The sample consisted of peripheral blood mononuclear cells. The receptors come from a human donor with common variable immunodeficiency.

Points on this clone: From the germline J gene comes the end of the CDR3, since the read stops 3 residues before it. The J gene is TRBJ1-5, the V gene TRBV30; TRBD1 matches at 9 bases. Germline V gene data show CDR1 as GTSNPN and CDR2 as SVGIG (reference sequence). Germline trimming cut 0 bases from V and 4 bases from J; bases unmatched to any gene: 1. The CDR3 consists of 14 residues. The CDR3 here is CAWSVGTGNQPQHF. Incomplete CDR3 DNA: TGTGCCTGGAGTGTAGGGACAGGGAATCAGCCC.

This clone was seen ten or more times. The DNA ends 3 residues before the CDR3 does, and the rest of the CDR3 is filled in from the germline J gene. The J gene is TRBJ2-5, the V gene TRBV20-1, with a possible D match to TRBD2 (6 bases). The germline CDR1 and CDR2 sequences are DFQATT and SNEGSKA (reference sequence). This CDR3 is built from 12 residues. Trimming left V 6 bases short and J 3 bases short, with 11 bases between. The part of the CDR3 DNA that was read is TGCAGTGCATGGGGGACTGAAGAGACC. Its translation: CSAWGTEET. The complete CDR3 reads CSAWGTEETQYF.

This clone qualifies as medium-sized. Read coverage stops 3 residues before the CDR3 terminus; the germline J gene supplies the remainder. The chain combines TRBV14 with TRBJ2-1; unclear D gene. Trimming removed 1 base from V and 9 bases from J, with 13 bases in between. The CDR3 extends over 14 amino acids. The germline gives CDR1 SGHDN, CDR2 FVKESK. The CDR3 loop is CASSQVPKTGEQFF. The CDR3 DNA, read in part, is TGTGCCAGCAGCCAAGTTCCGAAAACGGGTGAG.

This clone was counted between two and nine times. The CDR3 end is not reached by the read, which stops 3 residues before it; the germline J gene fills it in. The chain combines TRBV19 with TRBJ2-6; TRBD1 agrees at 8 bases. J was trimmed by 2 bases and V by 4 bases; bases with no gene match: 4. The CDR3 is 16 amino acids. In germline, CDR1 is LNHDA, CDR2 SQIVND (reference sequence). The DNA read from the CDR3 is TGTGCCAGTAGTAGAACAGGGGGTGCTGGGGCCAACGTC. Protein sequence: CASSRTGGAGANV. The entire CDR3 is CASSRTGGAGANVLTF.

In regard to this clone: The read halts 3 residues ahead of the CDR3 end, with the missing end drawn from the germline J gene. The gene calls are TRBV20-1 and TRBJ2-1; 7 nucleotides match TRBD2. V lost 3 bases to trimming and J lost 5 bases; unmatched junction nucleotides: 7. Germline loops: CDR1 DFQATT, CDR2 SNEGSKA (reference sequence). The CDR3 contains 14 residues. The CDR3 sequence is CSARGRLADNEQFF. The part of the CDR3 DNA that was read is TGCAGTGCTAGGGGGAGACTAGCTGACAATGAG.

A note on this clone: The CDR3 end falls 3 residues outside the read, so it is completed with the germline J gene. The rearrangement links TRBV7-8 to TRBJ1-2; D remains unclear. V gave up 2 bases and J gave up 2 bases, with 9 bases separating them. The CDR3 totals 14 residues. Germline V gene data show CDR1 as SGHVS and CDR2 as FQNEAQ. The CDR3 bases that were read are TGTGCCAGCAGCTTAAACTCCTGGAACTATGGC. Translated: CASSLNSWNYG. The entire CDR3 is CASSLNSWNYGYTF.

This clone was observed many times. The DNA read from the CDR3 is TGTGCCAGTAAAGGAACTAGCGGCCGCCCGCGTTACAATGAG. Translating it yields CASKGTSGRPRYNE. The whole CDR3 protein reads CASKGTSGRPRYNEQFF. V gene TRBV19 combines with J gene TRBJ2-1, with 8 bases matching TRBD2. The sequenced fragment ends 3 residues before the CDR3 boundary, so the rest is inferred from the germline J gene. Germline lookup yields CDR1 LNHDA and CDR2 SQIVND (reference sequence). With V trimmed by 7 bases and J by 4 bases, 15 bases remained unmatched. This CDR3 comprises 17 residues.

This clone was found many times. Coverage ceases 3 residues before the CDR3 finishes, and the germline J gene fills in the end. The V gene is TRBV30, the J gene TRBJ1-5; D gene ambiguous. CDR3 length: 13 amino acids. Trimming removed 0 bases at V and 5 bases at J, with 8 bases between. Germline-derived CDR1 and CDR2 are GTSNPN and SVGIG (reference sequence). The CDR3 sequence is CAWSVNPDQPQHF. The DNA read from the CDR3 is TGTGCCTGGAGTGTAAACCCAGATCAGCCC.

The table lists this clone with a few counts. The read comes to an end 3 residues before the CDR3 does, leaving the germline J gene to fill in the end. The chain carries TRBV5-1 and TRBJ2-7, with D perhaps matching TRBD2 (7 bases). The CDR3 totals 17 residues. Per the germline V gene, CDR1 is SGHRS and CDR2 is YFSETQ. Deletions cut 0 bases from V and 2 bases from J, with 18 bases between. This CDR3 reads CASSLENLGGRTYEQYF. The CDR3 bases that were read are TGCGCCAGCAGCTTGGAGAATCTGGGGGGGCGGACCTACGAG.

This clone occurred a few times. The read terminates 3 residues before the CDR3 end, so the remaining end is supplied by the germline J gene. The chain carries TRBV18 and TRBJ2-5; possibly TRBD1 for D (5 bases). The CDR3 covers 13 residues. V was trimmed by 4 bases and J by 0 bases, leaving 6 bases between them. CDR1 is KGHSH and CDR2 is LQKENI in the germline V gene. CDR3: CASSQGDQETQYF. The sequenced part of the CDR3 DNA is TGTGCCAGCTCACAAGGGGACCAAGAGACC.

This clone has only a few counts. The read gets to within 3 residues of the CDR3 end, and the germline J gene fills in the rest. The gene calls are TRBV19 and TRBJ1-5; 9 positions match TRBD1. This CDR3 is built from 15 residues. Germline trimming cut 7 bases from V and 6 bases from J; bases unmatched to any gene: 10. Germline loops: CDR1 LNHDA, CDR2 SQIVND (reference sequence). Incomplete CDR3 DNA: TGTGCCAGTATGCTGGCCGGGACAGGGCGTCAGCCC. This translates into CASMLAGTGRQP. The whole CDR3 protein reads CASMLAGTGRQPQHF.